This TCR beta chain was found in a study of blood T cell repertoires in COVID-19. For the study at large: Nucleic acid was either cDNA or gDNA, and it came from T cells, B-cell-depleted T cells, or PBMCs.

In germline, CDR1 is SGDLS, CDR2 YYNGEE. The V and J ends lost 2 bases and 10 bases respectively, with 15 bases between them. This CDR3 is 13 amino acids long. Assay used: immunoSEQ multiplex PCR; TCRdb lists only in-frame clones, some missing. The table has a few hundred thousand clones, around 85% seen once. This sequence joins TRBV9 and TRBJ1-1; D gene unclear. The material sequenced was peripheral blood. This receptor was identified in a woman between 18 and 30 years old with acute or convalescent COVID-19. The CDR3 bases are TGTGCCAGCAGCGTGGGTCCCTTAGAGGGAGCTTTCTTT. Translated: CASSVGPLEGAFF.